These 7 T cell receptor beta chains were all obtained from the same sample, sequenced in a study of blood T cell repertoires in COVID-19. Profiled with immunoSEQ multiplex PCR; TCRdb holds only in-frame clones, not every one. The data contain some 420,000 clones, 85% to 90% of them singletons. Sequencing input: PBMCs or T cells enriched from blood (not recorded which). These receptors all come from a man younger than 40 who had recovered from COVID-19.

The rearrangement joins TRBV2 to TRBJ1-2, with D hard to call. CDR1 and CDR2 from the germline V gene are SNHLY and FYNNEI. CDR3 length equals 12 residues. V lost 10 bases and J lost 5, with 14 bases in between. CDR3 coding DNA: TGTGCCATCACGGGAGAACAGTATGGCTACACCTTC. Its protein product is CAITGEQYGYTF. The variable domain in full, with the rest retrieved from reference TRBV2 and TRBJ1-2, is EPEVTQTPSHQVTQMGQEVILRCVPISNHLYFYWYRQILGQKVEFLVSFYNNEISEKSEIFDDQFSVERPDGSNFTLKIRSTKLEDSAMYFCAITGEQYGYTFGSGTRLTVV.

The count of this clone is one. The chain uses TRBV11-3 and TRBJ2-2; D gene unclear. CDR3 size: 14 residues. V was pared by 3 bases and J by 0 bases, with 5 bases between. The germline V gene has CDR1 SGHNT and CDR2 YENEEA. The CDR3 protein is CASSLLANTGELFF. Here the CDR3 DNA reads TGTGCCAGCAGCTTGTTAGCGAACACCGGGGAGCTGTTTTTT.

V and J are TRBV11-2 and TRBJ2-1, with TRBD2 as a possible D gene (6 bases). Germline loops: CDR1 SGHAT, CDR2 FQNNGV. The ends were cut back, 8 bases at V and 0 bases at J, with 14 bases in the middle. This CDR3 is 15 amino acids long. For the CDR3, the DNA is TGTGCCAGCGGAAAAGGGACTTCCTCCTACAATGAGCAGTTCTTC. Its protein product is CASGKGTSSYNEQFF.

This sequence joins TRBV9 and TRBJ1-6; 8 bases are shared with TRBD1. CDR1 and CDR2 from the germline V gene are SGDLS and YYNGEE. The J segment lost 7 bases and the V segment lost 10 bases, leaving 4 bases of the junction unmatched. CDR3 length: 12 amino acids. The CDR3 DNA reads as TGTGCCGTACAGGGGGGGAATTCACCCCTCCACTTT. Its translation: CAVQGGNSPLHF.

As to this clone: This CDR3 is also generated by other DNA sequences in the sample. This sequence joins TRBV28 and TRBJ1-2; tentative D call: TRBD1 (5 bases). This CDR3 is 12 amino acids long. CDR1 is MDHEN and CDR2 is SYDVKM in the germline V gene. Trimming left V 5 bases short and J 4 bases short, with 8 bases between. CDR3 protein: CASSLDSYGYTF. The CDR3 bases are TGTGCCAGCAGTCTAGACAGCTATGGCTACACCTTC.

This rearrangement joins TRBV13 to TRBJ2-7, with TRBD1 as a possible D gene (6 bases). The CDR3 spans 16 residues. Germline V gene lookup returns CDR1 PRHDT and CDR2 FYEKMQ (reference sequence). Deletions cut 5 bases from V and 0 bases from J, with 17 bases between. The CDR3 region is CASSPTGSERSYEQYF. CDR3 coding DNA: TGTGCCAGCAGCCCCACAGGGTCGGAACGCTCCTACGAGCAGTACTTC.

The chain links TRBV18 to TRBJ2-1; D is possibly TRBD1 (6 bases). This CDR3 contains 14 residues. V was trimmed by 1 base and J by 5 bases, leaving 9 bases between them. CDR1 KGHSH and CDR2 LQKENI come from the germline V gene. Here the CDR3 reads CASSPRRTDNEQFF. The CDR3 region has the DNA TGTGCCAGCTCACCACGGCGGACAGACAATGAGCAGTTCTTC.